This T cell receptor beta chain stems from a study of a mutant IDH1 vaccine in newly diagnosed glioma. Generated by immunoSEQ multiplex PCR, the TCRdb table keeps only in-frame clones and is missing some. Here the sample spans 50,000 to 65,000 clones, around 83% being singletons. A word on this clone: Its antigen remains unidentified.

Trimming cost V 10 bases and J 7 bases, with 11 bases left between them. The CDR3 totals 12 residues. Germline V gives CDR1 ENHRY, CDR2 SYGVKD. Time point meaning: week 47, end of study. What each vaccine dose contained was 300 ug of mutant IDH1 20-mer peptide, accompanied by topical imiquimod. Source: PBMCs, taken from a glioma patient whose treatment included an IDH1 peptide vaccine. The sequence derives from a woman in her 50s with glioma. This chain joins TRBV10-3 and TRBJ1-6, with no clear D. The CDR3 loop reads CASNSLNSPLHF. The CDR3 DNA follows: TGTGCCAGTAACAGTTTAAATTCACCCCTCCACTTT.